A single sample gave rise to the 22 T cell receptor beta chains below, sequenced in a study of blood T cell repertoires in COVID-19. This table comes from immunoSEQ multiplex PCR, and its TCRdb copy is limited to in-frame clones, with some not included. This table has under 200,000 clones, about 85% appearing once. Sequencing used peripheral blood. These receptors were collected from a man in his 70s with active or convalescent COVID-19.

The V and J genes are TRBV28 and TRBJ1-6; perhaps TRBD1 as D (6 bases). CDR3 size: 16 residues. Between the trimmed V and J ends, which lost 0 bases and 7 bases, there was a span of 13 bases. Germline V CDR1 and CDR2: MDHEN, SYDVKM. CDR3 protein: CASSLWGGPANSPLHF. CDR3 bases: TGTGCCAGCAGTTTATGGGGGGGGCCTGCAAATTCACCCCTCCACTTT.

The rearrangement joins TRBV28 to TRBJ2-7; 10 bases align to TRBD2. Losses at the gene ends were 7 bases for V and 2 bases for J; bases not matched to a gene: 8. The CDR3 contains 15 residues. In germline, CDR1 is MDHEN, CDR2 SYDVKM. The CDR3 DNA reads as TGTGCCAGCATTGGGGCTAGCGGGGGCACCTACGAGCAGTACTTC. It is translated as CASIGASGGTYEQYF. Together with reference TRBV28 and TRBJ2-7, the CDR3 gives the full variable domain: DVKVTQSSRYLVKRTGEKVFLECVQDMDHENMFWYRQDPGLGLRLIYFSYDVKMKEKGDIPEGYSVSREKKERFSLILESASTNQTSMYLCASIGASGGTYEQYFGPGTRLTVT.

The V gene is TRBV27, the J gene TRBJ2-7; D remains ambiguous. Trimming removed 5 bases from V and 0 bases from J, with 8 bases in between. The CDR3 totals 13 residues. Germline CDR1 and CDR2: MNHEY and SMNVEV (reference sequence). The CDR3, as DNA: TGTGCCAGCAGTCCTACGGTCTCCTACGAGCAGTACTTC. Its translation: CASSPTVSYEQYF.

The rearrangement links TRBV6-2 or TRBV6-3 to TRBJ1-5, with D possibly matching TRBD1 (5 bases). This CDR3 spans 15 amino acids. Per germline, CDR1 MNHEY and CDR2 SVGEGT. V lost 0 bases and J lost 1, with 7 bases in between. CDR3 amino acids: CASSYSRQSNQPQHF. CDR3 bases: TGTGCCAGCAGTTACTCGCGACAGAGCAATCAGCCCCAGCATTTT.

V usage is TRBV28 and J usage is TRBJ1-4; 8 bases agree with TRBD1. Germline values: CDR1 MDHEN, CDR2 SYDVKM. V shed 6 bases, J shed 8 bases, and the junction held 11 bases outside the gene matches. This CDR3 comprises 15 residues. DNA for the CDR3: TGTGCCAGCAGGCCAGACAGGGGCAGGCGGGAAAAACTGTTTTTT. Its translation is CASRPDRGRREKLFF.

The rearrangement uses TRBV7-2 and TRBJ1-1, with 8 bases aligning to TRBD1. Germline V lookup: CDR1 SGHTA, CDR2 FQGNSA. CDR3 length: 14 amino acids. J was trimmed by 7 bases and V by 5 bases; bases with no gene match: 9. CDR3 region: CASSHRRGQGEAFF. DNA of the CDR3: TGTGCCAGCAGCCATCGCAGGGGGCAGGGTGAAGCTTTCTTT.

CDR3 coding DNA: TGTGCCAGCAGTTTTGCGCCTAGAACTGGAAACACCATATATTTT. Its translation is CASSFAPRTGNTIYF. This chain links TRBV28 with TRBJ1-3, with unresolved D. The CDR3 is 15 amino acids. Per the germline V gene, CDR1 is MDHEN and CDR2 is SYDVKM. Trimming took off 3 bases at V and 2 bases at J, with 11 bases between the two ends.

This clone was recorded once. Distinct nucleotide sequences in the sample also encode this CDR3. The chain carries TRBV5-5 and TRBJ1-3; maybe TRBD1 (6 bases). The germline CDR1 and CDR2 sequences are SGHKS and YYEKEE (reference sequence). The CDR3 spans 15 residues. Between the trimmed V and J ends, which lost 4 bases and 0 bases, there was a span of 11 bases. CDR3 bases: TGTGCCAGCAGCCTCAGGGGTAGCTCTGGAAACACCATATATTTT. Its translation: CASSLRGSSGNTIYF.

The chain links TRBV5-8 to TRBJ2-7; D gene uncertain. Germline loops: CDR1 SGHTS, CDR2 YDEGEE. Deletions cut 1 base from V and 2 bases from J, with 10 bases between. The CDR3 is 14 residues long. The chain's CDR3 is CASSLIALTYEQYF. The DNA for the CDR3 is TGTGCCAGCAGCTTGATAGCACTAACCTACGAGCAGTACTTC. Variable domain in full (rest from reference TRBV5-8 and TRBJ2-7): EAGVTQSPTHLIKTRGQQATLRCSPISGHTSVYWYQQALGLGLQFLLWYDEGEERNRGNFPPRFSGRQFPNYSSELNVNALELEDSALYLCASSLIALTYEQYFGPGTRLTVT.

The gene calls are TRBV5-1 and TRBJ1-5; 9 nucleotides line up with TRBD1. The CDR3 runs to 15 residues. Per germline, CDR1 SGHRS and CDR2 YFSETQ. After removal of 4 bases from V and 0 bases from J, the junction contained 2 bases not matched to a gene. CDR3 region: CASSVTGGSNQPQHF. In DNA form, the CDR3 reads TGCGCCAGCAGCGTGACAGGGGGTAGCAATCAGCCCCAGCATTTT. Filled out from reference TRBV5-1 and TRBJ1-5, the complete variable domain reads KAGVTQTPRYLIKTRGQQVTLSCSPISGHRSVSWYQQTPGQGLQFLFEYFSETQRNKGNFPGRFSGRQFSNSRSEMNVSTLELGDSALYLCASSVTGGSNQPQHFGDGTRLSIL.

V is TRBV6-5 and J is TRBJ1-3, with a weak D call TRBD1 (5 bases). Germline CDR1 is MNHEY and CDR2 is SVGAGI. The V end lost 4 bases, the J end lost 0 bases, and 10 bases lay between the germline ends. The CDR3 runs to 15 residues. The DNA for the CDR3 is TGTGCCAGCAGTTCTACAGGATCCTCTGGAAACACCATATATTTT. It encodes CASSSTGSSGNTIYF.

This clone was recorded only once. The chain employs TRBV5-6 and TRBJ2-7; D uncertain. V lost 4 bases and J lost 0, with 11 bases in between. The germline gives CDR1 SGHDT, CDR2 YYEEEE. This CDR3 has 14 amino acids. CDR3 residues: CASSRATYSYEQYF. The CDR3 DNA reads as TGTGCCAGCAGCAGAGCAACGTACTCCTACGAGCAGTACTTC.

DNA for the CDR3: TGTGCCAGCAGTTACAGACAGGGGAACTATGGCTACACCTTC. This gives the protein CASSYRQGNYGYTF. J is TRBJ1-2 and V is TRBV6-6; 8 bases agree with TRBD1. Germline loops: CDR1 MNHNY, CDR2 SVGAGI (reference sequence). The V and J ends lost 2 bases and 2 bases, in that order; junction bases with no gene match: 1. The CDR3 has 14 amino acids.

The chain is built from TRBV5-6 and TRBJ1-2; 8 bases line up with TRBD1. Germline CDR1 SGHDT, CDR2 YYEEEE. The V gene end was trimmed by 4 bases and the J gene end by 10 bases; junction bases not matched to a gene: 3. The CDR3 covers 11 residues. CDR3 residues: CASSTDRAYTF. The DNA of the CDR3 is TGTGCCAGCAGCACGGACAGGGCCTACACCTTC.

The chain uses TRBV23-1 and TRBJ2-2; 9 nucleotides align to TRBD1. TRBV23-1 is sorted into the ORF group, with uncertain function. The trim removed 5 bases at V and 1 base at J, leaving 17 bases unmatched. The CDR3 extends over 20 amino acids. The CDR3 spells CASSATGTGCRARNTGELFF. The CDR3 bases are TGCGCCAGCAGTGCCACCGGGACAGGGTGCCGCGCACGGAACACCGGGGAGCTGTTTTTT.

The V and J genes are TRBV14 and TRBJ2-1; D unclear. Germline CDR1 and CDR2: SGHDN and FVKESK. This CDR3 region has 15 residues. V dropped 4 bases and J dropped 6 bases, with 16 bases sitting between them. CDR3 sequence (DNA): TGTGCCAGCAGCCTTACCCTAGGATCTGTCAATGAGCAGTTCTTC. It is translated as CASSLTLGSVNEQFF.

This clone was recorded only once. In DNA form, the CDR3 reads TGTGCCAGTACCGACAGCCCCAATCAGCCCCAGCATTTT. It is translated as CASTDSPNQPQHF. The chain couples TRBV19 to TRBJ1-5, with D possibly TRBD1 on 5 matching bases. CDR3 length: 13 amino acids. Deletions cut 7 bases from V and 3 bases from J, with 10 bases between. Germline CDR1 LNHDA, CDR2 SQIVND (reference sequence). The whole variable domain, filled in from reference TRBV19 and TRBJ1-5, reads DGGITQSPKYLFRKEGQNVTLSCEQNLNHDAMYWYRQDPGQGLRLIYYSQIVNDFQKGDIAEGYSVSREKKESFPLTVTSAQKNPTAFYLCASTDSPNQPQHFGDGTRLSIL.

The chain couples TRBV27 to TRBJ2-3; D possibly corresponds to TRBD1 (5 bases). Germline values: CDR1 MNHEY, CDR2 SMNVEV (reference sequence). CDR3 length: 21 residues. The V gene lost 2 bases and the J gene lost 2 bases, with 29 bases spanning the gap. The CDR3 nucleotides are TGTGCCAGCAGTTTACCCACTAAGGGGTATCGATATTCTGGGTACACAGATACGCAGTATTTT. Translating it yields CASSLPTKGYRYSGYTDTQYF.

The CDR3 DNA follows: TGTGCCTGGTCATACAGGGGACGGTACGAGCAGTACTTC. It specifies CAWSYRGRYEQYF. The chain couples TRBV30 to TRBJ2-7; TRBD1 matches 7 bases. The germline gives CDR1 GTSNPN, CDR2 SVGIG (reference sequence). V shed 5 bases and J 4 bases; nucleotides not matched to a gene: 8. The CDR3 spans 13 residues.

This clone was recorded once. The V and J genes are TRBV4-3 and TRBJ2-7; D is possibly TRBD2 (5 bases). The length of the CDR3 is 13 residues. The germline V gene encodes CDR1 LGHNA and CDR2 YSLEER. Trimming cost V 1 base and J 6 bases, with 10 bases left between them. CDR3 region: CASSQGVRVEQYF. CDR3 DNA sequence: TGCGCCAGCAGCCAAGGAGTGAGGGTCGAGCAGTACTTC.

This sequence joins TRBV6-2 or TRBV6-3 and TRBJ2-7; 10 nucleotides agree with TRBD1. Germline V gives CDR1 MNHEY, CDR2 SVGEGT. CDR3 length equals 14 residues. The V segment lost 5 bases and the J segment 2 bases; nucleotides outside the gene matches: 3. The CDR3 DNA follows: TGTGCCAGCAGTAAGACAGGGGGCCCCTACGAGCAGTACTTC. It specifies CASSKTGGPYEQYF.

This clone was observed a handful of times. The chain combines TRBV6-1 with TRBJ2-3; 9 nucleotides align to TRBD2. The CDR3 extends over 18 amino acids. The V and J ends lost 3 bases and 0 bases, in that order; junction bases with no gene match: 10. Looked up from germline, CDR1 is MNHNS and CDR2 is SASEGT. CDR3 residues: CASSDKRGAVSSTDTQYF. CDR3 DNA: TGTGCCAGCAGTGACAAGCGGGGGGCTGTCTCTAGCACAGATACGCAGTATTTT.